Below, 11 T cell receptor beta chains from the same sample are listed, as sequenced in a study of blood T cell repertoires in COVID-19. The repertoire was sequenced with immunoSEQ multiplex PCR; TCRdb's copy has only in-frame clones and lacks some. The profile shows about 190,000 clones, around three quarters of them singletons. Sequences were obtained from PBMCs or T cells enriched from blood (not recorded which). The receptors here all came from a woman aged 45-60 years with acute COVID-19.

The chain carries TRBV6-5 and TRBJ2-7; a possible D gene is TRBD1 (5 bases). Germline values: CDR1 MNHEY, CDR2 SVGAGI. V was clipped by 8 bases and J by 2 bases, with 10 bases between them. The CDR3 is 12 residues long. The CDR3, as DNA: TGTGCCAGCCGGGCAGGGACCTACGAGCAGTACGTC. This codes for CASRAGTYEQYV.

This sequence joins TRBV7-8 and TRBJ1-1; 7 nucleotides agree with TRBD1. Trimming took 5 bases from V and 4 from J; bases not matched to a gene: 7. Germline CDR1 reads SGHVS; CDR2 reads FQNEAQ. This CDR3 contains 14 residues. CDR3 residues: CASSPISGGTEAFF. DNA of the CDR3: TGTGCCAGCAGCCCGATTTCAGGGGGCACTGAAGCTTTCTTT. Full variable domain (remainder filled in from reference TRBV7-8 and TRBJ1-1): GAGVSQSPRYKVAKRGQDVALRCDPISGHVSLFWYQQALGQGPEFLTYFQNEAQLDKSGLPSDRFFAERPEGSVSTLKIQRTQQEDSAVYLCASSPISGGTEAFFGQGTRLTVV.

This clone was observed once. The rearrangement joins TRBV9 to TRBJ2-1; 14 bases agree with TRBD2. The germline CDR1 and CDR2 sequences are SGDLS and YYNGEE. J was trimmed by 2 bases and V by 4 bases; bases with no gene match: 11. The CDR3 contains 19 residues. The CDR3 protein is CASSPKGTSGGAAYNEQFF. The DNA of the CDR3 is TGTGCCAGCAGCCCAAAAGGGACTAGCGGGGGCGCCGCCTACAATGAGCAGTTCTTC.

Here the CDR3 DNA reads TGTGCCAGCAGTTACGAGGGCAGGGGAGGCTACACCTTC. Amino acid sequence: CASSYEGRGGYTF. The V and J genes are TRBV6-5 and TRBJ1-2; tentatively, D is TRBD1 (6 bases). Germline CDR1 is MNHEY and CDR2 is SVGAGI. The V and J ends lost 2 bases and 8 bases respectively, with 12 bases between them. The CDR3 length is 13 residues.

The V and J genes are TRBV20-1 and TRBJ1-2, with D uncertain. Germline lookup yields CDR1 DFQATT and CDR2 SNEGSKA (reference sequence). Trimming left V 6 bases short and J 8 bases short, with 13 bases between. The CDR3 spans 11 residues. The DNA for the CDR3 is TGCAGTGCCCGCGGGTTCGCGGGCTACACCTTC. This translates into CSARGFAGYTF.

This clone showed up just a few times. V is TRBV3-1 (or the pseudogene TRBV3-2) and J is TRBJ1-2, with 9 bases matching TRBD1. CDR1 and CDR2 from the germline V gene are LGHDT and YNNKEL (reference sequence). This CDR3 is 14 amino acids long. Unmatched junction bases numbered 7, after V lost 4 bases and J lost 7 bases. Here the CDR3 DNA reads TGTGCCAGCAGCCCGGGACAGGGTTGGGGTGGCTACACCTTC. Protein sequence: CASSPGQGWGGYTF.

The chain couples TRBV11-2 to TRBJ1-5, with TRBD1 matching 8 bases. Germline V CDR1 and CDR2: SGHAT, FQNNGV. The CDR3 loop spans 14 amino acids. Trimming took 3 bases from V and 6 from J; bases not matched to a gene: 4. This CDR3 reads CASSFQGAGQPQHF. The CDR3 coding sequence is TGTGCCAGCAGCTTCCAGGGGGCGGGTCAGCCCCAGCATTTT.

The V call is TRBV11-2, the J call TRBJ1-6, with D hard to call. V lost 5 bases and J 0 bases, leaving 11 bases between the germline ends. Germline CDR1 and CDR2: SGHAT and FQNNGV. This CDR3 is built from 16 residues. The CDR3 spells CASSPRLISYNSPLHF. DNA for the CDR3: TGTGCCAGCAGCCCACGACTGATCTCCTATAATTCACCCCTCCACTTT.

The genes are TRBV7-9 and TRBJ1-5; unclear D gene. CDR3 length equals 13 residues. V was trimmed by 1 base and J by 4 bases, leaving 5 bases between them. Germline lookup yields CDR1 SEHNR and CDR2 FQNEAQ (reference sequence). The CDR3 coding sequence is TGTGCCAGCAGCTTAGGCGAAAATCAGCCCCAGCATTTT. This codes for CASSLGENQPQHF. Full variable domain (rest looked up from reference TRBV7-9 and TRBJ1-5): DTGVSQNPRHKITKRGQNVTFRCDPISEHNRLYWYRQTLGQGPEFLTYFQNEAQLEKSRLLSDRFSAERPKGSFSTLEIQRTEQGDSAMYLCASSLGENQPQHFGDGTRLSIL.

This clone came up a few times. The chain combines TRBV5-5 with TRBJ1-3; D may be TRBD1 (5 bases). The germline CDR1 and CDR2 sequences are SGHKS and YYEKEE (reference sequence). The V end was cut by 0 bases, the J end by 0 bases, with 13 bases between. The CDR3 length is 17 residues. CDR3: CASSLGGGMSSGNTIYF. DNA for the CDR3: TGTGCCAGCAGCTTGGGGGGCGGAATGTCCTCTGGAAACACCATATATTTT.

This chain joins TRBV29-1 and TRBJ1-6; 7 bases are shared with TRBD1. CDR1 is SQVTM and CDR2 is ANQGSEA in the germline V gene. The length of the CDR3 is 12 residues. V gave up 6 bases and J gave up 8 bases; unmatched junction bases: 4. CDR3 protein: CSVRDSHSPLHF. The CDR3 coding sequence is TGCAGCGTCCGGGACAGCCATTCACCCCTCCACTTT. The whole variable domain, remainder taken from reference TRBV29-1 and TRBJ1-6, is SAVISQKPSRDICQRGTSLTIQCQVDSQVTMMFWYRQQPGQSLTLIATANQGSEATYESGFVIDKFPISRPNLTFSTLTVSNMSPEDSSIYLCSVRDSHSPLHFGNGTRLTVT.